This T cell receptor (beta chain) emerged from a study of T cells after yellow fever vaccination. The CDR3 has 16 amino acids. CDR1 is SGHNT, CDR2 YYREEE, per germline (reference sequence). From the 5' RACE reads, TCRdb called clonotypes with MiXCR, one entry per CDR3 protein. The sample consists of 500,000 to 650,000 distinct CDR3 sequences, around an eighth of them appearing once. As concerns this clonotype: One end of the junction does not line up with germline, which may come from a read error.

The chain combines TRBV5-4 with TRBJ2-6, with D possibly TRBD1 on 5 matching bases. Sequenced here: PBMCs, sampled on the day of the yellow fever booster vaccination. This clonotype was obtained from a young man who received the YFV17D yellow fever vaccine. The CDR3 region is CASSLLVLSGANILTF. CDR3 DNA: TGTGCCAGCAGCTTATTAGTCCTCTCTGGGGCCAACATCCTGACTTTC.